This T cell receptor beta chain was obtained from a study of shared clonotypes between healthy human individuals. Whole-study context: Serving as donors were a couple of women and a few men, whose ages spanned 18 to 49.

Study-wide results and limits: Lower generation probabilities were found for non-shared clonotypes than for those shared by all four donors. Though the depth was large, rarefaction showed that sorted-subset sequencing was incomplete.

Naive-designated CD8 cells lacked CD45RO, were positively enriched for CCR7, and omitted terminally differentiated effector memory CD45RA+ cells. Each cell subset's genomic DNA was divided evenly among several immunoSEQ plates. Profiling relied on immunoSEQ multiplex PCR, and the TCRdb table lists in-frame clones only, not all of them. The table lists almost 700,000 clones, 90% to 95% of them singletons. Germline V gene data show CDR1 as MDHEN and CDR2 as SYDVKM. The CDR3 sequence is 17 residues long. V was shortened by 2 bases and J by 1 base, with 17 bases between the two germline ends. To note about this clone: Its antigen is still unknown.

What was sequenced was naive CD8+ T cells sorted from blood. The V call is TRBV28, the J call TRBJ2-5; D gene unclear. The TCR sequence derives from a man younger than 45 in good health. The CDR3 sequence: CASSLRPSRLTQETQYF. For the CDR3, the DNA is TGTGCCAGCAGTTTACGACCTTCGCGGCTAACCCAAGAGACCCAGTACTTC.